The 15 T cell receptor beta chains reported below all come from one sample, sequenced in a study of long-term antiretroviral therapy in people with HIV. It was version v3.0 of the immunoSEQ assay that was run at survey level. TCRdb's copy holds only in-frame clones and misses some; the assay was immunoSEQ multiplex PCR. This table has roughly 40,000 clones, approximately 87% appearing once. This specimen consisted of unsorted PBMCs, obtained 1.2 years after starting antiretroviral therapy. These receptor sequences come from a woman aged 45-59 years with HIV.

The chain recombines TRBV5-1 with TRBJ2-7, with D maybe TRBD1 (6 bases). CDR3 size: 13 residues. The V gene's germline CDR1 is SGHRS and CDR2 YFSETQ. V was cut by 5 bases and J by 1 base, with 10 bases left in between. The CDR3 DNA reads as TGCGCCAGCAGATCCAGGGGATCCTACGAGCAGTACTTC. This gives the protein CASRSRGSYEQYF.

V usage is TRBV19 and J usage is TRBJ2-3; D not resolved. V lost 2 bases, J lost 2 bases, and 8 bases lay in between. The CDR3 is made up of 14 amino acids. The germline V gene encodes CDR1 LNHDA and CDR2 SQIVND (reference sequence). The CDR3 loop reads CASSITRNTDTQYF. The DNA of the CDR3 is TGTGCCAGTAGTATAACCAGGAACACAGATACGCAGTATTTT.

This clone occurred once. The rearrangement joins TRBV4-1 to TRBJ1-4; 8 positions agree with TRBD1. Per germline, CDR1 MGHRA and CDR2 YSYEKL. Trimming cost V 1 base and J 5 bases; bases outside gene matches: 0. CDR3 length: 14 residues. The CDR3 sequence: CASSQGQGNEKLFF. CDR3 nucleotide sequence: TGCGCCAGCAGCCAAGGACAGGGGAATGAAAAACTGTTTTTT.

The CDR3 loop is CASSESEGGRDHCEQYF. DNA of the CDR3: TGTGCCAGCAGTGAATCGGAGGGGGGGCGAGACCATTGCGAGCAGTACTTC. This chain connects TRBV25-1 to TRBJ2-7, with a possible D match to TRBD2 (7 bases). In germline, CDR1 is MGHDK, CDR2 SYGVNS. CDR3 length equals 17 residues. Trimming cost V 1 base and J 6 bases, with 22 bases left between them.

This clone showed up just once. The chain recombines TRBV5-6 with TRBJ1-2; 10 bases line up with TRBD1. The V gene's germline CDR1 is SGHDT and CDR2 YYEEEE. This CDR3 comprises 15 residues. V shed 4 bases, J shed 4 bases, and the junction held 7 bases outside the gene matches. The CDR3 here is CASSPGTGVGYGYTF. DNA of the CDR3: TGTGCCAGCAGCCCCGGGACAGGGGTTGGCTATGGCTACACCTTC.

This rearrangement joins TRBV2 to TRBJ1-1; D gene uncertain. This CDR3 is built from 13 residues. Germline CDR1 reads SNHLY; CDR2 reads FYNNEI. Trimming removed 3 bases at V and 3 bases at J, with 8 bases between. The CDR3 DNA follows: TGTGCCAGCAGTGAGATGCCAGACACTGAAGCTTTCTTT. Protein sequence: CASSEMPDTEAFF.

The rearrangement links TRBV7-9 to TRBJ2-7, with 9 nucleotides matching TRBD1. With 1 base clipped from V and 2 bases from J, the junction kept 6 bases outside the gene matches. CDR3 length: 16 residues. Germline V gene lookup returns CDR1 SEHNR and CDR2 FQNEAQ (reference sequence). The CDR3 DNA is TGTGCCAGCAGCTTAGGGGGGACAGGGTCGGCCTACGAGCAGTACTTC. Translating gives CASSLGGTGSAYEQYF.

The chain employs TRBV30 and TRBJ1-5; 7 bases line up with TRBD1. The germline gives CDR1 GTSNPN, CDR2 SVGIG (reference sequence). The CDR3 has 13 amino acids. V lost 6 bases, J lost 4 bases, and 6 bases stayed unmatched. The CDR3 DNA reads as TGTGCCTGTAGGGGACAGAAAAATCAGCCCCAGCATTTT. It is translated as CACRGQKNQPQHF.

As DNA, the CDR3 is TGTGCCTGGAGTGACGGCAGGTTAAATCAGCCCCAGCATTTT. Protein product: CAWSDGRLNQPQHF. The chain joins TRBV30 to TRBJ1-5, with D unresolved. V shed 1 base and J shed 4 bases, with 11 bases lying between them. The CDR3 totals 14 residues. Germline values: CDR1 GTSNPN, CDR2 SVGIG (reference sequence).

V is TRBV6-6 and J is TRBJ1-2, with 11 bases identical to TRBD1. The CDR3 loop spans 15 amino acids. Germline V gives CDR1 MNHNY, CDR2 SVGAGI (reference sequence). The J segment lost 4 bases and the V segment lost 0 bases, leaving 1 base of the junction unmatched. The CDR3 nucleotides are TGTGCCAGCAGTTACTCCGGGACAGGGGGCTATGGCTACACCTTC. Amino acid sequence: CASSYSGTGGYGYTF.

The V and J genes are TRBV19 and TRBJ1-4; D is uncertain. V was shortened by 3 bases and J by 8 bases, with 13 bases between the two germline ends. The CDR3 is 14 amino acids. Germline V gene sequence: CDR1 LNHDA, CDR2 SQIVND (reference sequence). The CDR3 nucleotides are TGTGCCAGTAGTATTTATGCTGAAAGGGAAAAACTGTTTTTT. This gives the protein CASSIYAEREKLFF.

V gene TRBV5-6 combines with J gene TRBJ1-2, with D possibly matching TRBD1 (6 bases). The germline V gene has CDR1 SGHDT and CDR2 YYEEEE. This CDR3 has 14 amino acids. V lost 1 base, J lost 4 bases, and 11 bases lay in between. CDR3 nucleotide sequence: TGTGCCAGCAGCTTGTGGGGGGCTCGCTATGGCTACACCTTC. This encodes CASSLWGARYGYTF.

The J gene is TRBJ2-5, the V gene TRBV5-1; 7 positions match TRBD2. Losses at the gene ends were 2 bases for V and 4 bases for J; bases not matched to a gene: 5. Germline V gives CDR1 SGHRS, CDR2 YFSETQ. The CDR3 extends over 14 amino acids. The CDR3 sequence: CASSFLADLETQYF. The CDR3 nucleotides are TGCGCCAGCAGCTTCCTAGCGGACCTAGAGACCCAGTACTTC. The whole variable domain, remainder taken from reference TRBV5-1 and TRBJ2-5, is KAGVTQTPRYLIKTRGQQVTLSCSPISGHRSVSWYQQTPGQGLQFLFEYFSETQRNKGNFPGRFSGRQFSNSRSEMNVSTLELGDSALYLCASSFLADLETQYFGPGTRLLVL.

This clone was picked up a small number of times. CDR3 DNA sequence: TGTGCCAGCAGCTTAAGCCCTTTGGATTCACCCCTCCACTTT. Translation: CASSLSPLDSPLHF. The chain employs TRBV11-2 and TRBJ1-6; D remains unclear. V was clipped by 2 bases and J by 8 bases, with 10 bases between them. CDR1 and CDR2 (germline): SGHAT, FQNNGV. CDR3 length equals 14 residues. The full variable domain, rest sourced from reference TRBV11-2 and TRBJ1-6, is EAGVAQSPRYKIIEKRQSVAFWCNPISGHATLYWYQQILGQGPKLLIQFQNNGVVDDSQLPKDRFSAERLKGVDSTLKIQPAKLEDSAVYLCASSLSPLDSPLHFGNGTRLTVT.

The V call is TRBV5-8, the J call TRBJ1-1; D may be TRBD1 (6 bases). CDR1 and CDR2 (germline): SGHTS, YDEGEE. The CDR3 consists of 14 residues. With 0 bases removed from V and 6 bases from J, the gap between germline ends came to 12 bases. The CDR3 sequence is CASSLGGQRAEAFF. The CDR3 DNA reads TGTGCCAGCAGCTTGGGCGGACAGAGGGCTGAAGCTTTCTTT.